The present T cell receptor beta chain was sequenced within a study of vaccination and CD4 T cells after COVID-19. The Oncomine TCR Beta short-read assay generated sequence data from the DNA of cultured CD4+ T cells. Each CDR3 protein is one row after TCRdb ran MiXCR on the PCR reads. Of some 690 distinct CDR3 sequences detected, 9.5% to 12% appear once; the ten largest clones hold around 33%. V shed 3 bases and J 0 bases; nucleotides not matched to a gene: 6. The CDR3 runs 16 residues. Germline CDR1 SEHNR, CDR2 FQNEAQ (reference sequence). Judged by abundance, this clonotype is large (0.1 to 1%). No antigen is known for it. Treatment defined: roughly 10-day PBMC culture with coronavirus spike peptide pools or control peptides (ViraFEST assay). CD4+ T cells of the unexposed donor were collected before the COVID-19 pandemic (2011-2018). CD4+ T cells were isolated by negative selection after 10 days of culture.

Sequenced: CD4+ T cells from blood, cultured in vitro. The receptor was isolated from a human donor in good health. V usage is TRBV7-9 and J usage is TRBJ2-3; TRBD1 matches 7 bases. CDR3 sequence: CASSLVWTGSTDTQYF. In DNA, the CDR3 is TGTGCCAGCAGCTTGGTTTGGACAGGAAGCACAGATACGCAGTATTTT.